This T cell receptor (beta chain) was found in a study of blood T cell repertoires in COVID-19. Study-level background: Acute and convalescent COVID-19 specimens originated in the United States, Italy and Spain.

Authors' processing steps: Amplified reference gene primers provided the basis for estimating nucleated cell counts. The table came from immunoSEQ multiplex PCR; TCRdb's copy has only in-frame clones and leaves some out. V and J calls plus clone size are reproduced from that table; the DNA served to infer D and trimming. The data show about 85,000 clones, roughly 89% seen once. Trimming cost V 2 bases and J 4 bases, with 9 bases left between them. This CDR3 is built from 12 residues. CDR1 and CDR2 from the germline V gene are SQVTM and ANQGSEA. The sequencing sample was made of peripheral blood. The chain uses TRBV29-1 and TRBJ2-7; maybe TRBD2 (6 bases). This TCR was recovered from a woman over 75 with active or convalescent COVID-19. The CDR3 coding sequence is TGCAGCGTTGAAAAAGCGGGTTACGAGCAGTACTTC. This sequence encodes CSVEKAGYEQYF.